The 10 T cell receptor beta chains presented below share a single source sample, sequenced in a study of blood T cell repertoires in COVID-19. Sequencing used immunoSEQ multiplex PCR; TCRdb keeps in-frame clones, though not all of them. The data contain about 330,000 clones, nearly 90% of them singletons. The specimen sequenced was PBMCs or T cells enriched from blood (not recorded which). Receptors were obtained from a woman aged 25 to 39 who had recovered from COVID-19.

The CDR3 nucleotides are TGTGCCAGCAGCCCAGAAGGGGCAGGGGCGCGCTACACCTTC. Protein: CASSPEGAGARYTF. The chain joins TRBV7-9 to TRBJ1-2; maybe TRBD1 (6 bases). The CDR3 extends over 14 amino acids. CDR1 and CDR2 (germline): SEHNR, FQNEAQ (reference sequence). V was pared by 5 bases and J by 9 bases, with 19 bases between.

The CDR3: CASSLRNTIYF. The CDR3, as DNA: TGTGCCAGCAGTTTACGGAACACCATATATTTT. This sequence joins TRBV27 and TRBJ1-3; no clear D. V was clipped by 2 bases and J by 7 bases, with 3 bases between them. The germline CDR1 and CDR2 sequences are MNHEY and SMNVEV (reference sequence). This CDR3 is built from 11 residues.

J is TRBJ1-6 and V is TRBV12-5; D may be TRBD1 (6 bases). This CDR3 is built from 17 residues. From germline, CDR1 is LGHNT and CDR2 FRNRAP. Trimming left V 4 bases short and J 1 base short, with 14 bases between. The CDR3 is CASGSPGVLSYNSPLHF. The CDR3 DNA sequence: TGTGCTAGTGGTTCTCCAGGGGTTTTATCCTATAATTCACCCCTCCACTTT.

The V and J genes are TRBV3-1 (or the pseudogene TRBV3-2) and TRBJ1-3; no reliable D call. The germline V gene encodes CDR1 LGHDT and CDR2 YNNKEL (reference sequence). This CDR3 is built from 15 residues. Trimming removed 2 bases from V and 0 bases from J, with 8 bases in between. CDR3 coding DNA: TGTGCCAGCAGCCAACGAGGCGCCTCTGGAAACACCATATATTTT. This encodes CASSQRGASGNTIYF.

To note about this clone: One junction end disagrees with the germline gene, perhaps due to a read error. This chain joins TRBV2 and TRBJ1-2, with 7 nucleotides matching TRBD1. The germline CDR1 and CDR2 sequences are SNHLY and FYNNEI. The CDR3 has 11 residues. CDR3 region: CASSEEDRALF. CDR3 bases: TGTGCCAGCAGTGAAGAAGACAGGGCCCTCTTC.

This clone was recorded a few times. The gene calls are TRBV9 and TRBJ1-1, with D perhaps TRBD1 (6 bases). This CDR3 has 12 amino acids. Germline CDR1 and CDR2: SGDLS and YYNGEE. Trimming removed 7 bases at V and 5 bases at J, with 12 bases between. CDR3 in amino acids: CASGGGRTEAFF. The DNA of the CDR3 is TGTGCCAGCGGCGGGGGCAGGACTGAAGCTTTCTTT.

The chain uses TRBV7-9 and TRBJ1-5; TRBD1 agrees at 9 bases. J gave up 6 bases and V 5 bases, and 5 bases lay outside the gene matches. The germline V gene has CDR1 SEHNR and CDR2 FQNEAQ (reference sequence). The CDR3 sequence is 14 residues long. The CDR3 region is CASSRGTGPQPQHF. The CDR3 coding sequence is TGTGCCAGCAGCCGCGGGACAGGGCCTCAGCCCCAGCATTTT.

The chain employs TRBV19 and TRBJ2-3, with 9 bases fitting TRBD2. Germline V gives CDR1 LNHDA, CDR2 SQIVND (reference sequence). After removal of 4 bases from V and 6 bases from J, the junction contained 11 bases not matched to a gene. The CDR3 contains 16 residues. In DNA form, the CDR3 reads TGTGCCAGTAGTAACCCCGGGACTAGCCCCGACGATACGCAGTATTTT. It encodes CASSNPGTSPDDTQYF.

The chain uses TRBV7-9 and TRBJ2-7, with no clear D. CDR1 and CDR2 (germline): SEHNR, FQNEAQ (reference sequence). CDR3 size: 14 residues. V was shortened by 3 bases and J by 7 bases, with 16 bases between the two germline ends. The CDR3 nucleotides are TGTGCCAGCAGCTTCGCCGGTGATCTACGAGAGCAGTACTTC. Protein: CASSFAGDLREQYF.

The chain combines TRBV2 with TRBJ1-5, with D perhaps TRBD1 (6 bases). The germline V gene has CDR1 SNHLY and CDR2 FYNNEI. The CDR3 is 16 residues long. The V end lost 6 bases, the J end lost 5 bases, and 20 bases lay between the germline ends. CDR3 in amino acids: CASRAGGAYEDQPQHF. CDR3 DNA: TGTGCCAGCAGGGCCGGGGGGGCGTACGAGGATCAGCCCCAGCATTTT.